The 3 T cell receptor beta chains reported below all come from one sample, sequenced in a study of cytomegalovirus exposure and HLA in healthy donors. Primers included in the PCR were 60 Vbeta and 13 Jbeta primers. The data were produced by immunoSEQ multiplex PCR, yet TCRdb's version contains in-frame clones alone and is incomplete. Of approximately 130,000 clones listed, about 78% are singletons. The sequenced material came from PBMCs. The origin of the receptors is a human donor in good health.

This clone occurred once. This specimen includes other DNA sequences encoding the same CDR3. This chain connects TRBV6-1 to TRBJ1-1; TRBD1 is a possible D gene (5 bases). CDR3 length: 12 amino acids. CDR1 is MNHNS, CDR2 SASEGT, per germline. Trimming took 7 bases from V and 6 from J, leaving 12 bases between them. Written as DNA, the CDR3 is TGTGCCAGCAATCGGGGGTTCGCTGAAGCTTTCTTT. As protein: CASNRGFAEAFF.

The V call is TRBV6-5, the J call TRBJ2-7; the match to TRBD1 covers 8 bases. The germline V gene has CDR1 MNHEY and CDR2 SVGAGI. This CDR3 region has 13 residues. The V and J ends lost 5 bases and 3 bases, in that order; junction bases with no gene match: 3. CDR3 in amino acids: CASSDRGLYEQYF. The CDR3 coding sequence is TGTGCCAGCAGTGACAGGGGACTCTACGAGCAGTACTTC.

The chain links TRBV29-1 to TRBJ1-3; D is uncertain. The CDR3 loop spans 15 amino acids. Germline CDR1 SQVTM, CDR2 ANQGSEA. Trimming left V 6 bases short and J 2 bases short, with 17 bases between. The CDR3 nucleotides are TGCAGCGTCACAGAGGGCCGGGTAGCTGGAAACACCATATATTTT. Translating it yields CSVTEGRVAGNTIYF.